Below, one T cell receptor beta chain is given with its context. V was cut by 3 bases and J by 2 bases, with 7 bases left in between. Germline V gene lookup returns CDR1 LNHDA and CDR2 SQIVND (reference sequence). There are 13 residues in the CDR3. This specimen comes from a study of T-cell memory formation after mild COVID-19. Study-level background: TCR clusters were largely donor specific.

Via MiXCR, TCRdb re-called the 5' RACE reads, giving one row per CDR3 protein. The repertoire holds hundreds of thousands of distinct CDR3 sequences, roughly 22% seen once, with under 15% in the top ten. Sequences were obtained from PBMCs or a T cell subset sorted from them (not recorded which). The chain has TRBV19 and TRBJ1-1; D gene ambiguous. The clonotype comes from an adult woman who had mild COVID-19 (a few samples of this study predate the infection). Cell type and time point are not known. DNA for the CDR3: TGTGCCAGTAGTATTAGCTCAAACACTGAAGCTTTCTTT. As protein: CASSISSNTEAFF.